A selection of T cell receptor beta chains follows, all from one sample in a study of shared clonotypes between healthy human individuals. TCRdb's copy holds only in-frame clones and misses some; the assay was immunoSEQ multiplex PCR. The sample gives about 980,000 clones, about three quarters of which show up once; around 1.4% is in the top ten. Sequenced: memory CD4+ T cells sorted from blood. Receptors originate from a young man in good health. The CDR3 runs from the conserved cysteine through the conserved F or W. D genes are given only for firm matches. The size of a clone is reported for some rows only, either as once, few or many, or as a class for expanded clones.

J gene | clone size | V gene | D gene | CDR3 protein | CDR3 DNA
TRBJ2-7 | . | TRBV6-5 | TRBD1 | CASSVQGLTYEQYF | TGTGCCAGCAGTGTACAGGGGTTGACCTACGAGCAGTACTTC
TRBJ2-2 | . | TRBV6-6 | . | CAGQGESNTGELFF | TGTGCCGGCCAAGGAGAATCTAACACCGGGGAGCTGTTTTTT
TRBJ2-7 | once | TRBV2 | . | CASTTDGNSYEQYF | TGTGCCAGCACCACCGACGGGAATTCCTACGAGCAGTACTTC
TRBJ2-5 | . | TRBV14 | TRBD2 | CASSQRLAVETQYF | TGTGCCAGCAGCCAACGACTAGCGGTCGAGACCCAGTACTTC
TRBJ2-5 | . | TRBV27 | . | CASSHHRGPFSETQYF | TGTGCCAGCAGTCACCACCGGGGGCCATTTTCAGAGACCCAGTACTTC
TRBJ2-2 | . | TRBV11-2 | . | CASSFLFRTITGELFF | TGTGCCAGCAGCTTCTTGTTTCGTACAATCACCGGGGAGCTGTTTTTT
TRBJ2-5 | . | TRBV29-1 | TRBD1 | CSVEAETGPETQYF | TGCAGCGTTGAAGCAGAGACAGGGCCAGAGACCCAGTACTTC
TRBJ2-7 | . | TRBV30 | . | CAWSYGQGSEQYF | TGTGCCTGGAGCTATGGGCAGGGATCCGAGCAGTACTTC
TRBJ2-3 | . | TRBV4-1 | . | CASSQDLTDTQYF | TGCGCCAGCAGCCAAGATCTGACAGATACGCAGTATTTT
TRBJ1-6 | once | TRBV19 | . | CASSLEGNYNSPLHF | TGTGCCAGTAGTTTGGAGGGGAACTATAATTCACCCCTCCACTTT
TRBJ1-3 | . | TRBV30 | . | CAWDRGNTIYF | TGTGCCTGGGACAGGGGAAACACCATATATTTT
TRBJ2-3 | few | TRBV30 | TRBD2 | CAWSEGGRAGGDTQYF | TGTGCCTGGAGTGAAGGCGGGAGGGCCGGTGGAGATACGCAGTATTTT
TRBJ2-1 | once | TRBV19 | TRBD1 | CASSIRQGKYNEQFF | TGTGCCAGTAGTATTAGACAGGGGAAATACAATGAGCAGTTCTTC
TRBJ2-4 | once | TRBV7-2 | TRBD2 | CASSSLAGVRGGF | TGTGCCAGCAGCTCACTAGCGGGAGTGAGAGGGGGCTTC